These T cell receptor beta chains were read from a single sample in a study of cytomegalovirus exposure and HLA in healthy donors. TCRdb keeps only in-frame clones here, not all; method: immunoSEQ multiplex PCR. The sample includes over 150,000 clones, roughly 80% of them seen just once. The source material was PBMCs. These receptors were taken from a woman in her fifties or sixties in good health and CMV-seropositive. Each CDR3 is given with its conserved first and last residue. Fields, in order: CDR3 protein, CDR3 DNA, J gene, V gene, clone size, D gene. The D gene is left open where the match is weak. Size is stated for part of the rows, as once, few or many counts, or as a class when the clone is expanded.

CDR3: CASSLYSGGEAKLFF; DNA: TGTGCCAGCAGCTTATATTCAGGGGGAGAGGCGAAACTGTTTTTT; J: TRBJ1-4; V: TRBV7-6; size: .; D: TRBD1
CDR3: CASSYSPGVGYGYTF; DNA: TGTGCCAGCAGTTACTCGCCGGGGGTAGGGTATGGCTACACCTTC; J: TRBJ1-2; V: TRBV6-5; size: .; D: .
CDR3: CASSTYGTLNEQYF; DNA: TGTGCCAGCAGCACGTACGGGACTTTAAACGAGCAGTACTTC; J: TRBJ2-7; V: TRBV7-9; size: few; D: .
CDR3: CASSSRGSTSSVGELFF; DNA: TGTGCCAGCAGCTCCCGCGGATCGACTAGCTCGGTCGGGGAGCTGTTTTTT; J: TRBJ2-2; V: TRBV7-6; size: .; D: TRBD2
CDR3: CASSFQAGLVGEQYF; DNA: TGTGCCAGCAGCTTCCAGGCGGGACTCGTCGGGGAGCAGTACTTC; J: TRBJ2-7; V: TRBV7-9; size: .; D: .
CDR3: CASRYPGAGGQETQYF; DNA: TGTGCCAGCAGATACCCAGGGGCAGGAGGCCAAGAGACCCAGTACTTC; J: TRBJ2-5; V: TRBV11-2; size: .; D: .
CDR3: CASSSGTGLRGSYEQYF; DNA: TGTGCCAGCAGCTCCGGGACAGGCCTAAGGGGCTCCTACGAGCAGTACTTC; J: TRBJ2-7; V: TRBV5-8; size: many; D: TRBD1
CDR3: CASSESAGALTDTQYF; DNA: TGCGCCAGCAGTGAGTCGGCGGGCGCCCTTACAGATACGCAGTATTTT; J: TRBJ2-3; V: TRBV10-1; size: .; D: .
CDR3: CASALTGSFYNEQFF; DNA: TGCGCCAGCGCCTTGACAGGGAGCTTTTACAATGAGCAGTTCTTC; J: TRBJ2-1; V: TRBV5-1; size: few; D: TRBD1
CDR3: CASSLEGRVTDTQYF; DNA: TGTGCCAGCAGCTTAGAGGGCAGGGTCACAGATACGCAGTATTTT; J: TRBJ2-3; V: TRBV7-9; size: .; D: .
CDR3: CASSLQPTSTDTQYF; DNA: TGCGCCAGCAGCCTACAGCCTACTAGCACAGATACGCAGTATTTT; J: TRBJ2-3; V: TRBV5-1; size: once; D: .
CDR3: CASSGTSGTAYF; DNA: TGTGCCAGCAGTGGGACTAGCGGGACTGCGTACTTC; J: TRBJ2-5; V: TRBV2; size: few; D: TRBD2
CDR3: CASSYGTSGETQYF; DNA: TGTGCCAGCAGCTACGGGACTAGCGGGGAGACCCAGTACTTC; J: TRBJ2-5; V: TRBV7-2; size: .; D: TRBD2
CDR3: CASSLPGLAGGGEQFF; DNA: TGTGCCAGCAGCCTCCCGGGACTAGCGGGGGGAGGTGAGCAGTTCTTC; J: TRBJ2-1; V: TRBV7-9; size: .; D: TRBD2
CDR3: CASSPGTSGLKTQYF; DNA: TGTGCCAGCAGCCCTGGGACTAGCGGGTTAAAGACCCAGTACTTC; J: TRBJ2-5; V: TRBV6-5; size: .; D: TRBD2
CDR3: CASSVDRTSYEQYF; DNA: TGTGCCAGCAGCGTGGACAGGACCTCCTACGAGCAGTACTTC; J: TRBJ2-7; V: TRBV7-8; size: few; D: TRBD1
CDR3: CASSGDSGGDTQYF; DNA: TGTGCCAGCAGCGGGGACTCAGGCGGGGATACGCAGTATTTT; J: TRBJ2-3; V: TRBV4-2; size: few; D: .
CDR3: CASSHPAGESAQYF; DNA: TGTGCCAGCAGCCACCCAGCGGGAGAGTCGGCGCAGTACTTC; J: TRBJ2-7; V: TRBV4-2; size: .; D: TRBD2